This T cell receptor (beta chain) was obtained from a study of tumor-infiltrating lymphocytes in primary liver carcinoma (dated by TCRdb to 2015 to 2018). With respect to the entire study: Between late 2015 and March 2016, roughly 5 patients in China with histopathologically diagnosed primary liver carcinoma had their tumors surgically resected. A total of about 35 specimens from 5 patients went through TCRbeta repertoire sequencing, namely 25 tumor regions, 5 adjacent noncancerous liver tissues and 5 peripheral blood samples. The five patients had tumors staged T1-T3 N0M0, with maximum diameters ranging from roughly 4 to 10 cm. Of the five patients, three men and two women aged 30 to 69 years, four had hepatocellular carcinoma and one had combined HCC and intrahepatic cholangiocarcinoma. TCRbeta repertoire sequencing, expression microarrays and whole-exome sequencing were combined in the study across five regions of each liver tumor, with adjacent normal tissue and blood also included. Each sample produced roughly 3.5 to 7.13 million productive TCRbeta reads, and read depth showed no significant difference between tissue types. Technical replicate repertoires showed high reproducibility, with mean shared-clone rates around 0.91 and correlation coefficients above 0.95. Results the study describes overall, beyond this receptor: A significantly larger repertoire fraction was made up by the top 250 clones in tumors than in blood (p = 0.039). The study included only four or five patients, and the authors note findings should be validated in a larger study. Since the samples were bulk and unsorted, there was no way to compare CD4+ and CD8+ T cell repertoires. Only the TCR beta chain was sequenced, which likely underestimates true repertoire diversity because unpaired alpha chains were not captured. Pairs of tumor regions showed greater repertoire overlap (mean around 35%) than tumor-adjacent pairs (roughly 17%) or tumor-blood pairs (approximately 14%), which is consistent with antigen-driven expansion.

With respect to this clonotype: Its antigen is still unknown. This may be a read error, as it is one base from a much larger clone.

RNA from unsorted whole blood was extracted with TRIzol reagent, and germline DNA was obtained with the DNeasy Blood & Tissue kit. At the time of sampling, the patients were treatment-naive and had chronic HBV infection. Four milliliters of peripheral blood were collected into K2EDTA tubes before surgery. Starting from about 500 ng total RNA, TCRbeta-specific cDNA was produced by reverse transcription with a constant-region primer and ProtoScript II reverse transcriptase. Construction of the TCRbeta libraries relied on three nested rounds of multiplex PCR, following a slightly modified ARM-PCR procedure. The first two PCR rounds used multiplex TRBV1-TRBV30 forward primers with a Cbeta reverse primer, each for about 10 cycles. Sample barcodes and Illumina adapters were attached in a final 25-cycle PCR using Deep VentR polymerase. Before sequencing, amplicons of 200-500 bp were gel-purified using a QIAquick gel extraction kit. The TCRbeta amplicons were sequenced with 250-bp paired-end reads on an Illumina HiSeq 2500. The paper's processing steps were these. Trimmomatic v0.33 was used to quality-trim the reads, and FLASH v1.2.11 was used to merge paired reads so that full CDR3 sequences could be recovered. V, D and J germline segments were assigned to the rearranged TCRbeta sequences using MiGEC v1.2.1b. VDJtools v1.0.0 computed clonotype statistics and Shannon-Wiener diversity indices. To cut down on sampling bias, every analysis after diversity analysis relied on just the 250 most abundant clonotypes from each sample. TCRdb trimmed the raw reads at Q25, called clones with MiXCR and kept productive beta chains. Merged by CDR3 protein, the rows form single entries marked with the most common genes and DNA. These V and J calls are TCRdb output, not the study's own analysis. This sample has about 330,000 distinct CDR3 sequences in its table, and around three fifths of those were observed once. About 6% of the sample comes from the top ten.

From its cysteine to its phenylalanine, the CDR3 spans 14 amino acids. The kept DNA is CDR3 alone, 42 bases in frame from the first base. Taken from the germline V gene, the CDR1 and CDR2 loops are MNHEY and SVGAGI. In this chain, TRBV6-5 is recombined with TRBJ2-5, with no D gene named confidently. This receptor was obtained from a man aged 35 to 55 with primary liver carcinoma and hepatitis B virus infection. The sample was peripheral blood. This receptor carries the CDR3 CASRPPGPGEIQYF. The DNA reads as follows: TGTGCCAGCAGGCCCCCGGGTCCAGGAGAGATCCAGTACTTC.